This T cell receptor (beta chain) was sequenced in a study of T cell changes during pregnancy in multiple sclerosis. The germline CDR1 and CDR2 sequences are SGHVS and FQNEAQ. The CDR3 loop spans 14 amino acids. V was clipped by 0 bases and J by 0 bases, with 5 bases between them. Generated by immunoSEQ multiplex PCR, the TCRdb table keeps only in-frame clones and is missing some. The data show 65,000 to 80,000 clones, roughly 93% seen once. The clonotype was recovered from a female donor with multiple sclerosis, enrolled in a pregnancy study. The chain couples TRBV7-8 to TRBJ1-2; the D is unclear. The sample in question was peripheral blood, obtained in the second trimester of pregnancy. DNA of the CDR3: TGTGCCAGCAGCTTAGCTGGAGCTAACTATGGCTACACCTTC. Encoded protein: CASSLAGANYGYTF.